Below, 18 T cell receptor beta chains from the same sample are listed, as sequenced in a study of blood T cell repertoires in COVID-19. Sequenced by immunoSEQ multiplex PCR; TCRdb stores in-frame clones only, minus some. The sample has approximately 390,000 clones; about 87% are singletons. The sample was peripheral blood. The receptors were gathered from a woman aged 55-70 years with COVID-19, enrolled during active disease.

The chain joins TRBV10-3 to TRBJ2-1; 9 bases match TRBD1. J lost 5 bases, V lost 9 bases, and 17 bases had no gene match. Germline V gene lookup returns CDR1 ENHRY and CDR2 SYGVKD. CDR3 length: 17 amino acids. CDR3 in DNA: TGTGCCATTAGGGCGACAGGGGGTCCCCTGTTTCACAATGAGCAGTTCTTC. Encoded protein: CAIRATGGPLFHNEQFF.

The V gene is TRBV25-1, the J gene TRBJ1-1; D might be TRBD1 (5 bases). Germline CDR1 MGHDK, CDR2 SYGVNS. CDR3 length: 15 residues. V lost 6 bases to trimming and J lost 4 bases, with 18 bases between them. This chain's CDR3 is CASSPSSGRSTEAFF. The DNA of the CDR3 is TGTGCCAGCAGCCCATCTTCAGGGAGGAGCACTGAAGCTTTCTTT.

The V call is TRBV5-1, the J call TRBJ2-7; TRBD1 aligns across 9 bases. The CDR3 sequence is 14 residues long. Trimming removed 6 bases from V and 7 bases from J; junction bases left unmatched: 11. Germline assignment: CDR1 SGHRS and CDR2 YFSETQ. CDR3: CASTRTGDSWEQYF. For the CDR3, the DNA is TGCGCCAGCACCAGGACAGGGGATTCTTGGGAGCAGTACTTC.

V usage is TRBV18 and J usage is TRBJ1-1, with D unclear. Deletions cut 2 bases from V and 1 base from J, with 14 bases between. There are 16 residues in the CDR3. Germline V lookup: CDR1 KGHSH, CDR2 LQKENI. CDR3 residues: CASSPEEWIENTEAFF. Written as DNA, the CDR3 is TGTGCCAGCTCACCAGAGGAGTGGATCGAGAACACTGAAGCTTTCTTT.

This clone was found a few times. The chain has TRBV18 and TRBJ1-1, with TRBD1 identical over 7 bases. Losses at the gene ends were 4 bases for V and 1 base for J; bases not matched to a gene: 9. The CDR3 consists of 16 residues. Per germline, CDR1 KGHSH and CDR2 LQKENI. The CDR3 loop reads CASSRQSGTANTEAFF. In DNA form, the CDR3 reads TGTGCCAGCTCACGCCAATCCGGGACAGCGAACACTGAAGCTTTCTTT.

This chain's CDR3 is CASSERQGDRNEQFF. CDR3 DNA: TGCGCCAGCAGTGAGCGACAGGGTGATAGGAATGAGCAGTTCTTC. The chain combines TRBV10-2 with TRBJ2-1; the match to TRBD1 covers 7 bases. Germline assignment: CDR1 WSHSY and CDR2 SAAADI. Trimming removed 2 bases from V and 7 bases from J; junction bases left unmatched: 8. The CDR3 spans 15 residues.

This clone was counted a few times. The V gene is TRBV21-1, the J gene TRBJ1-5; the D call in the table, TRBD1, was not verified against the DNA. TRBV21-1 is reported as a pseudogene. The CDR3 runs to 18 residues. CDR3 in DNA: TGTGCCAGCAGCAAAGAGGGTACCGGGACAGCGAGTAATCAGCCCCAGCATTTT. Its protein is CASSKEGTGTASNQPQHF.

This chain connects TRBV2 to TRBJ1-2; 7 nucleotides agree with TRBD1. CDR3 length: 14 amino acids. Germline V CDR1 and CDR2: SNHLY, FYNNEI. J was trimmed by 2 bases and V by 9 bases; bases with no gene match: 9. CDR3: CASKRDRQNYGYTF. The CDR3 DNA sequence: TGTGCCAGTAAACGGGACAGACAAAACTATGGCTACACCTTC.

This clone was counted between two and nine times. The rearrangement uses TRBV15 and TRBJ1-5; tentative D call: TRBD1 (5 bases). Germline-derived CDR1 and CDR2 are LNHNV and YYDKDF (reference sequence). Trimming took off 1 base at V and 7 bases at J, with 14 bases between the two ends. This CDR3 has 15 amino acids. The CDR3 coding sequence is TGTGCCACCAGCAGAGCCCGGGACTCAGCCCAGCCCCAGCATTTT. The encoded protein is CATSRARDSAQPQHF.

J is TRBJ2-6 and V is TRBV5-1; 9 bases line up with TRBD1. Germline CDR1 SGHRS, CDR2 YFSETQ. This CDR3 has 18 residues. Germline trimming cut 5 bases from V and 2 bases from J; bases unmatched to any gene: 11. The CDR3 bases are TGCGCCAGCAGGAAAACCGGGACAGGGTTCCCTGGGGCCAACGTCCTGACTTTC. Its translation is CASRKTGTGFPGANVLTF.

This chain joins TRBV11-2 and TRBJ1-2, with 10 bases fitting TRBD1. J was trimmed by 6 bases and V by 4 bases; bases with no gene match: 8. CDR1 and CDR2 from the germline V gene are SGHAT and FQNNGV. The CDR3 covers 15 residues. The chain's CDR3 is CASSSTGTGEDGYTF. The CDR3 bases are TGTGCCAGCAGCTCAACCGGGACAGGGGAAGATGGCTACACCTTC.

This sequence joins TRBV19 and TRBJ2-7, with a tentative D call TRBD1 (5 bases). The CDR3 spans 13 residues. CDR1 is LNHDA, CDR2 SQIVND, per germline (reference sequence). V dropped 5 bases and J dropped 0 bases, with 8 bases sitting between them. CDR3 DNA: TGTGCCAGTAGTCAGGGCGCCTCCTACGAGCAGTACTTC. Residues: CASSQGASYEQYF. The full variable domain, with the rest looked up from reference TRBV19 and TRBJ2-7, is DGGITQSPKYLFRKEGQNVTLSCEQNLNHDAMYWYRQDPGQGLRLIYYSQIVNDFQKGDIAEGYSVSREKKESFPLTVTSAQKNPTAFYLCASSQGASYEQYFGPGTRLTVT.

CDR3 loop: CASSPSRDRLNTGELFF. CDR3 nucleotide sequence: TGTGCCAGCAGCCCCTCCCGGGACAGACTGAACACCGGGGAGCTGTTTTTT. The gene calls are TRBV9 and TRBJ2-2, with 7 bases lining up with TRBD1. This CDR3 region has 17 residues. J gave up 1 base and V 4 bases, and 10 bases lay outside the gene matches. The germline gives CDR1 SGDLS, CDR2 YYNGEE.

The rearrangement links TRBV15 to TRBJ1-2; D may be TRBD1 (6 bases). Germline loops: CDR1 LNHNV, CDR2 YYDKDF (reference sequence). This CDR3 is 15 amino acids long. V lost 4 bases, J lost 7 bases, and 19 bases lay in between. DNA for the CDR3: TGTGCCACCAGCACCCCCGCGGGGAGGGGGGGTGGCTACACCTTC. Amino acids: CATSTPAGRGGGYTF. Variable domain in full (rest from reference TRBV15 and TRBJ1-2): DAMVIQNPRYQVTQFGKPVTLSCSQTLNHNVMYWYQQKSSQAPKLLFHYYDKDFNNEADTPDNFQSRRPNTSFCFLDIRSPGLGDTAMYLCATSTPAGRGGGYTFGSGTRLTVV.

This clone has just one count. The chain recombines TRBV12-2 with TRBJ1-4. TRBV12-2 is deemed a pseudogene. The CDR3 covers 16 residues. Written as DNA, the CDR3 is TGTGCAAGTCGCTTCCGCGGCGGGGCAACTAATGAAAAACTGTTTTTT. Its protein product is CASRFRGGATNEKLFF.

The genes are TRBV5-4 and TRBJ2-1; 7 nucleotides agree with TRBD1. With V trimmed by 2 bases and J by 7 bases, 6 bases remained unmatched. The CDR3 is 14 residues long. Germline V lookup: CDR1 SGHNT, CDR2 YYREEE (reference sequence). This CDR3 reads CASSLTGARNEQFF. The CDR3 DNA reads TGTGCCAGCAGCTTAACAGGGGCGAGGAATGAGCAGTTCTTC.

CDR3 sequence reads: CASSPRRGGGTEAFF. The CDR3 region has the DNA TGCGCCAGCAGCCCCAGACGGGGGGGTGGTACTGAAGCTTTCTTT. The chain carries TRBV5-1 and TRBJ1-1, with D perhaps TRBD1 (5 bases). The V and J ends lost 4 bases and 5 bases respectively, with 18 bases between them. Germline values: CDR1 SGHRS, CDR2 YFSETQ. The CDR3 has 15 residues.

This chain connects TRBV9 to TRBJ2-7, with D possibly being TRBD2 (6 bases). Germline V CDR1 and CDR2: SGDLS, YYNGEE. The V end was cut by 3 bases, the J end by 0 bases, with 10 bases between. This CDR3 region has 14 residues. The CDR3 DNA reads as TGTGCCAGCAGCGCCCGGGACTTCTCCTACGAGCAGTACTTC. This sequence encodes CASSARDFSYEQYF. Combining the CDR3 with reference TRBV9 and TRBJ2-7 gives the whole variable domain DSGVTQTPKHLITATGQRVTLRCSPRSGDLSVYWYQQSLDQGLQFLIQYYNGEERAKGNILERFSAQQFPDLHSELNLSSLELGDSALYFCASSARDFSYEQYFGPGTRLTVT.